The next 3 T cell receptor beta chains were all read from a single sample in a study of cytotoxic CD8 clonotypes in ibrutinib-treated CLL. The method was immunoSEQ multiplex PCR; TCRdb's version includes in-frame clones alone and lacks a portion of them. This table holds more than 200,000 clones, 75% to 80% found once. The source material was PBMCs, sampled after 12 months of ibrutinib treatment. Source of these receptors: a human donor with chronic lymphocytic leukemia.

V usage is TRBV5-1 and J usage is TRBJ1-2; 9 nucleotides agree with TRBD1. J gave up 4 bases and V 4 bases, and 8 bases lay outside the gene matches. CDR1 is SGHRS and CDR2 is YFSETQ in the germline V gene. The CDR3 sequence is 15 residues long. CDR3 loop: CASSQGQGYSYGYTF. The CDR3, as DNA: TGCGCCAGCAGCCAGGGACAGGGATACAGCTATGGCTACACCTTC. Based on the CDR3 plus reference TRBV5-1 and TRBJ1-2, the full variable domain is KAGVTQTPRYLIKTRGQQVTLSCSPISGHRSVSWYQQTPGQGLQFLFEYFSETQRNKGNFPGRFSGRQFSNSRSEMNVSTLELGDSALYLCASSQGQGYSYGYTFGSGTRLTVV.

V gene TRBV6-5 combines with J gene TRBJ2-7; D is possibly TRBD1 (6 bases). V lost 4 bases and J lost 2, with 9 bases in between. CDR1 is MNHEY and CDR2 is SVGAGI in the germline V gene. The CDR3 consists of 13 residues. The CDR3 DNA reads TGTGCCAGCAGTTTTGGACAGACCTACGAGCAGTACTTC. It specifies CASSFGQTYEQYF.

The chain links TRBV28 to TRBJ1-1; D not resolved. V lost 6 bases and J 1 base, leaving 9 bases between the germline ends. This CDR3 is built from 13 residues. Germline-derived CDR1 and CDR2 are MDHEN and SYDVKM. CDR3 sequence (DNA): TGTGCCAGCAGCCCCCCGGGGAACACTGAAGCTTTCTTT. This codes for CASSPPGNTEAFF.